This TCR beta chain derives from a study of cytomegalovirus exposure and HLA in healthy donors. Study outcomes and limitations: Follow-up analysis later connected one missense variant in DCLRE1C with trimming of TCR beta V- and J-genes.

It was with 60 Vbeta and 13 Jbeta primers that the PCR ran. Profiling relied on immunoSEQ multiplex PCR, and the TCRdb table lists in-frame clones only, not all of them. The data hold about 120,000 clones, with 15% to 20% observed a single time. In its sample, this clone was seen once. Its antigen is unidentified. CDR1 is MNHNS and CDR2 is SASEGT in the germline V gene. With 6 bases removed from V and 8 bases from J, the gap between germline ends came to 16 bases. This CDR3 has 14 residues. This sequence joins TRBV6-1 and TRBJ1-4; D may be TRBD1 (6 bases). This TCR was recovered from a female donor in good health and CMV-seropositive. The sample comprised PBMCs. The CDR3 spells CASSVGDTSEKLFF. The CDR3 DNA reads TGTGCCAGCAGCGTCGGGGACACCTCAGAAAAACTGTTTTTT.